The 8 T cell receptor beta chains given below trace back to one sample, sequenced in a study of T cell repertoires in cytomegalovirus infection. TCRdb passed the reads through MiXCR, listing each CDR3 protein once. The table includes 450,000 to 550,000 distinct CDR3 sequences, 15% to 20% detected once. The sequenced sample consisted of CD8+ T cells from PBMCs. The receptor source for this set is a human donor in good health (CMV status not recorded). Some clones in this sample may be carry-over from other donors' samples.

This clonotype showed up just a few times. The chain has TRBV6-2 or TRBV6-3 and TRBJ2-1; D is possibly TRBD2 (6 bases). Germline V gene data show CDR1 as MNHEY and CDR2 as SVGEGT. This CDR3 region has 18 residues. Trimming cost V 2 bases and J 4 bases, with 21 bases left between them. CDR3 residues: CASSYPDGGSGRYNEQFF. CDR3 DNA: TGTGCCAGCAGTTACCCGGACGGTGGGAGCGGGCGGTACAATGAGCAGTTCTTC.

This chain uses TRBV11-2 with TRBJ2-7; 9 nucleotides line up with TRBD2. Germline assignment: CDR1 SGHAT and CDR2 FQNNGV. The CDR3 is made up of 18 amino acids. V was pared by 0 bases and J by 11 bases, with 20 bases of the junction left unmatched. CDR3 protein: CASSLDGWLAGSSGVEYF. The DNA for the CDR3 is TGTGCCAGCAGCTTAGATGGTTGGCTAGCGGGATCCTCTGGGGTGGAGTACTTC.

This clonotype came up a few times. CDR3 sequence reads: CASSPAGGAPSGANVLTF. DNA for the CDR3: TGTGCCAGCAGTCCCGCGGGGGGGGCCCCCTCTGGGGCCAACGTCCTGACTTTC. The J gene is TRBJ2-6, the V gene TRBV4-2; 9 bases are a match to TRBD2. From germline, CDR1 is LGHNA and CDR2 YNFKEQ. CDR3 length: 18 amino acids. The junction had 9 bases not matched to a gene; V was cut back by 6 bases and J by 0 bases.

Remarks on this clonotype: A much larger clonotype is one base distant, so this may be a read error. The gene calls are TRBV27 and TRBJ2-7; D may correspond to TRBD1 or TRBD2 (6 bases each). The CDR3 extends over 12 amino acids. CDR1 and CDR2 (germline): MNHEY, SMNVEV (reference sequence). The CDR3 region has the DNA TGTGCCGTCTGGAAGGGGGGCTACGGGCAGTACTTC. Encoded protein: CAVWKGGYGQYF.

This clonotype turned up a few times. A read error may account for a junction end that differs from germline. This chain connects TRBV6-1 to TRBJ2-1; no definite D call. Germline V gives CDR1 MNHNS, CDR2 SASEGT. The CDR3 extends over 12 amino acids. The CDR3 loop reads CASSEAYDEQFF. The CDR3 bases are TGTGCCAGCAGTGAAGCCTACGATGAGCAGTTCTTC.

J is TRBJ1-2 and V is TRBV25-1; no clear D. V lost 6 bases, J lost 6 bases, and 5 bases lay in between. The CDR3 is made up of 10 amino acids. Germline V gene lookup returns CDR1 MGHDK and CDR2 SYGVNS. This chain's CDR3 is CASSEDGYTF. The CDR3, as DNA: TGTGCCAGCAGCGAAGATGGCTACACCTTC.

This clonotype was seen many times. CDR3 in amino acids: CASSEARHSRGNQPQHF. CDR3 sequence (DNA): TGTGCCAGCAGTGAAGCTCGACACTCCAGAGGCAATCAGCCCCAGCATTTT. The chain is built from TRBV6-1 and TRBJ1-5; D remains unclear. V was pared by 0 bases and J by 2 bases, with 14 bases between. Germline V gene lookup returns CDR1 MNHNS and CDR2 SASEGT. The CDR3 runs 17 residues.

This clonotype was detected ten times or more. CDR3 in amino acids: CASHPNPQRSNSPLHF. In nucleotides, the CDR3 is TGTGCCAGCCACCCTAATCCCCAGAGAAGCAATTCACCCCTCCACTTT. The chain links TRBV5-8 to TRBJ1-6; no definite D call. This CDR3 contains 16 residues. CDR1 SGHTS and CDR2 YDEGEE come from the germline V gene. Between the trimmed V and J ends, which lost 7 bases and 7 bases, there was a span of 21 bases.